The subject of this entry is one TCR beta chain. The antigen is unknown. The data derive from a study of T-cell memory formation after mild COVID-19. General study results and limits: Clones shrinking from day 15 to 85 showed even CD4/CD8 mixes; later expanders tilted CD4+.

Libraries for TCRalpha and TCRbeta carried sample barcodes and unique molecular identifiers via 5'RACE. TCRdb independently ran MiXCR on the 5' RACE reads; one entry per CDR3 protein. The top ten clones hold 20% to 25% of a sample with a few hundred thousand distinct CDR3 sequences, about 17% of them seen once. Germline CDR1 and CDR2: SGHRS and YFSETQ. The CDR3 totals 16 residues. The V gene end was trimmed by 2 bases and the J gene end by 7 bases; junction bases not matched to a gene: 11. This chain uses TRBV5-1 with TRBJ2-2, with 7 positions matching TRBD1. The sequencing sample was made of PBMCs or a T cell subset sorted from them (not recorded which). This clonotype was sampled from a man aged 18-30 years who had mild COVID-19 (a few samples of this study predate the infection). Cell type and time point are not known. This CDR3 is CASSFGPQGLGGELFF. The CDR3 coding sequence is TGCGCCAGCAGCTTTGGCCCACAGGGGCTTGGCGGGGAGCTGTTTTTT.